This note documents a single T cell receptor (beta chain) sequence. Its antigen target is currently unknown. No much larger clone exists at a distance of one base, and base qualities are not known. The CDR3 measures 12 amino acids from cysteine to phenylalanine. This entry keeps only the CDR3 DNA: 36 bases, framed from base 1. CDR1 and CDR2 are read off the germline V gene as SGDLS and YYNGEE. The junction carries 3 bases between V and J, which are trimmed by 2 bases and 4 bases respectively. The source of the sample is a study of PD-L1 blockade in urothelial cancer (TCRdb year 2017). For the wider study: Every patient began therapy at some point between 2013 and 2015 and was given atezolizumab 1,200 mg intravenously every 3 weeks. About 90% of the 29 patients were identified as males with urothelial cancer of bladder origin, and a prior smoking history was reported by 18 of 29 patients. An ECOG performance status of 0 or 1 was recorded for the patients, and 0 to 3 prior chemotherapy regimens had been received by the patients. Blood samples were analyzed 3 weeks after the start of treatment (second dose) and 6 weeks after the start of treatment. Blood samples gave median yields of approximately 130,000 T cells and over 80,000 unique TCRs, along with a median clonality of approximately 0.084. The study was an exploratory multi-omic analysis of somatic, immune and clinical correlates of response to PD-L1 blockade with atezolizumab in urothelial cancer. TCR sequencing covered pretreatment tumor samples and matched, serially collected peripheral blood taken before and after atezolizumab treatment. Durable clinical benefit was defined as progression-free survival longer than 6 months, and TCR features were also tested against progression-free and overall survival. In the same patients who had TCR sequencing, pretreatment tumors also underwent whole exome sequencing and RNA sequencing. Durable clinical benefit was achieved by nine patients but not by the remaining 20. Pretreatment blood TCR-seq was available for about 27 patients, at least one posttreatment blood collection was obtained for some 24 patients, and tumor TCR-seq was available for some 24 patients. General findings and caveats noted by the study authors: At 3 weeks after the start of treatment, tumor-associated TCR clones in peripheral blood had expanded more in patients with durable benefit (n of about 20, p = 0.022). Because the sample size was small (n ≈ 29) and many of the analyses were exploratory, the results are meant to be hypothesis-generating. A pretreatment peripheral blood TCR clonality below the median was linked to improved progression-free and overall survival.

Synthetic TCR analog templates were spiked into each PCR so that absolute template abundance could be estimated from read counts. The immunoSEQ assay used bias-controlled V and J gene primers to amplify TCRbeta CDR3 regions from genomic DNA. Sequencing of rearranged TCRbeta segments was done at approximately 20X coverage. As for the authors' bioinformatics: Sequencing errors were corrected by clustering and CDR3s were annotated against IMGT to assign V, D and J genes. Out-of-frame and stop-codon sequences were excluded, and only productive TCRbeta rearrangements were used in downstream analyses. To compute clonality, Shannon entropy was normalized by the log of the number of unique productive sequences and then subtracted from one. Fisher's exact test with Benjamini-Hochberg correction, at a threshold of adjusted p below 0.01, was used to find clones that differed between time points or between blood and tumor. TCRdb stores this immuneACCESS table with in-frame sequences only. Part of the clones is absent; in the studies checked, under half of the shortfall reflects unresolved V genes, and no reason is known for the rest. V and J calls plus clone size are reproduced from that table; the DNA served to infer D and trimming. Across this sample there are about 72,000 clones, with roughly 84% seen only once. The ten biggest clones cover roughly 4.8% of the sample.

A total of roughly 30 patients with locally advanced or metastatic urothelial carcinoma, treated at Memorial Sloan Kettering on a trial protocol, made up the cohort. Peripheral blood mononuclear cells were collected pretreatment and during treatment, at between 1 and 8 total time points per patient. The Qiagen DNeasy Blood extraction kit was used to purify genomic DNA from total PBMCs and from tumor samples. PBMCs were collected pretreatment and during treatment and were isolated and stored as previously described. The TCR originated in a man in his 70s with urothelial cancer. The chain is encoded by TRBV9 joined to TRBJ2-2, with an unclear D gene assignment. The source material was PBMCs, sampled around atezolizumab (anti-PD-L1) treatment. The nucleotide sequence reads TGTGCCAGCAGCGTCGGCACCGGGGAGCTGTTTTTT. This encodes CASSVGTGELFF.